Sequencing of this T cell receptor (beta chain) was carried out in a study of monozygotic twins with inflammatory bowel disease. No DNA is given; TCRdb re-called the 5' RACE reads and lists each CDR3 protein once. In all, the sample yields around 100,000 distinct CDR3 sequences. Study-wide findings and caveats: Whereas healthy co-twins had higher TCRbeta diversity (inverse Simpson), IBD patients had lower diversity. Similarity of repertoires did not differ between concordant and discordant twins, possibly from limited power.

Note on this clonotype: The antigen is unknown.

Germline-derived CDR1 and CDR2 are ENHRY and SYGVKD. The CDR3 has 17 amino acids. The clonotype comes from a human donor with ulcerative colitis or Crohn's disease, or a healthy co-twin of an affected twin (not recorded which). This chain links TRBV10-3 with TRBJ2-5; TCRdb picks TRBD2, but there is no DNA to check that call. Sequencing used blood. The chain's CDR3 is CAISDGTSGSRRKTQYF.